This is a list of T cell receptor beta chains from one sample in a study of early stage breast cancer tumors. Clones were read by immunoSEQ multiplex PCR, and TCRdb kept only the in-frame ones, dropping some. The sample records about 72,000 clones, around four fifths being singletons. The sequencing input was blood. These receptors were collected from a person in their sixties with breast cancer. CDR3s include the opening cysteine and the closing phenylalanine or tryptophan. A D gene is named only where the DNA matches it firmly. A row's size may be missing; if present it is once, few, many or a size class.

J: TRBJ1-1
size: -
D: -
V: TRBV6-6
DNA: TGTGCCAGCAGCCCTCGGGGGGGGCGGAACACTGAAGCTTTCTTT
CDR3: CASSPRGGRNTEAFF

J: TRBJ2-7
size: -
D: -
V: TRBV19
DNA: TGTGCCAGAATCGTTGGGAGTACCGGCTCCTACGAGCAGTACTTC
CDR3: CARIVGSTGSYEQYF

J: TRBJ2-7
size: -
D: -
V: TRBV13
DNA: TGTGCCAGCAGCTTAGCGCCGCCCGGTATCGAGAAAATAGGGCTATACGAGCAGTACTTC
CDR3: CASSLAPPGIEKIGLYEQYF

J: TRBJ1-4
size: -
D: -
V: TRBV5-5
DNA: TGTGCCAGCAGCTTGGCGGCAGGGCGGAACGAAAAACTGTTTTTT
CDR3: CASSLAAGRNEKLFF

J: TRBJ2-3
size: -
D: -
V: TRBV7-3
DNA: TGTGCCAGCAGCGCCGGACCTCGGGATACGCAGTATTTT
CDR3: CASSAGPRDTQYF

J: TRBJ1-5
size: -
D: TRBD1
V: TRBV28
DNA: TGTGCCAGCAGCCGTCGACAGGGAGACAATCAGCCCCAGCATTTT
CDR3: CASSRRQGDNQPQHF

J: TRBJ2-6
size: -
D: -
V: TRBV27
DNA: TGTGCCAGCAGTGATTCCCCGGGACGGTGGAACTCTGGGGCCAACGTCCTGACTTTC
CDR3: CASSDSPGRWNSGANVLTF

J: TRBJ2-1
size: -
D: -
V: TRBV2
DNA: TGTGCCAGCAGTTATGGACAGATGCAGTTCTTC
CDR3: CASSYGQMQFF

J: TRBJ2-1
size: -
D: -
V: TRBV6-5
DNA: TGTGCCAGCAGTTCGATTACCAGCTCCTACAATGAGCAGTTCTTC
CDR3: CASSSITSSYNEQFF

J: TRBJ2-2
size: -
D: TRBD1
V: TRBV5-1
DNA: TGCGCCAGCAGCCGTCTGACAGGGAGCGGGGAGCTGTTTTTT
CDR3: CASSRLTGSGELFF

J: TRBJ2-1
size: -
D: TRBD2
V: TRBV29-1
DNA: TGCAGCGTTGAACGGACTAGCGGGGGGGTTATCTCCTACAATGAGCAGTTCTTC
CDR3: CSVERTSGGVISYNEQFF

J: TRBJ2-1
size: -
D: TRBD2
V: TRBV6-5
DNA: TGTGCCAGCACCTCTAGCGGGGGGGGCAATGAGCAGTTCTTC
CDR3: CASTSSGGGNEQFF

J: TRBJ1-4
size: -
D: -
V: TRBV7-9
DNA: TGTGCCAGCAGCTTAGCGCTGACAGCAACTAATGAAAAACTGTTTTTT
CDR3: CASSLALTATNEKLFF

J: TRBJ1-2
size: -
D: -
V: TRBV15
DNA: TGTGCCACCAGCGGGGGGGGGACCTCCTATGGCTACACCTTC
CDR3: CATSGGGTSYGYTF

J: TRBJ2-3
size: -
D: TRBD2
V: TRBV6-5
DNA: TGTGCCAGCAGTTCGCCGAGGACTAGCTTGGCTACGCAGTATTTT
CDR3: CASSSPRTSLATQYF

J: TRBJ2-4
size: -
D: -
V: TRBV28
DNA: TGTGCCAGCGGTCAGGAGTTTGGGATTCAGTACTTC
CDR3: CASGQEFGIQYF

J: TRBJ2-5
size: -
D: TRBD2
V: TRBV2
DNA: TGTGCCAGCACGGGGGGTACCCAAGAGACCCAGTACTTC
CDR3: CASTGGTQETQYF

J: TRBJ2-3
size: -
D: -
V: TRBV7-3
DNA: TGTGCCAGCAGCACCGGGGGAGATACGCAGTATTTT
CDR3: CASSTGGDTQYF

J: TRBJ1-1
size: few
D: -
V: TRBV6-1
DNA: TGTGCCAGCAAGAAAGAGGGCGACACTGAAGCTTTCTTT
CDR3: CASKKEGDTEAFF

J: TRBJ1-4
size: -
D: TRBD1
V: TRBV5-1
DNA: TGCGCCAGCAGCTTTACAGGGGACGGTGAAAAACTGTTTTTT
CDR3: CASSFTGDGEKLFF

J: TRBJ2-7
size: -
D: -
V: TRBV10-3
DNA: TGTGCCAGCAGTTCCCCGACCGCTAGCGAGCAGTACTTC
CDR3: CASSSPTASEQYF

J: TRBJ2-2
size: -
D: TRBD2
V: TRBV30
DNA: TGTGCCTGGATGCGGGAGGGCCGCACCGGGGAGCTGTTTTTT
CDR3: CAWMREGRTGELFF

J: TRBJ1-3
size: -
D: -
V: TRBV9
DNA: TGTGCCAGCAGCGTAGCTTCCCAGGGTACTGGAAACACCATATATTTT
CDR3: CASSVASQGTGNTIYF

J: TRBJ2-1
size: -
D: TRBD2
V: TRBV11-3
DNA: TGTGCCAGCAGCCCCCAGGGAGCGGGAGTAGTCGGGGAGCAGTTCTTC
CDR3: CASSPQGAGVVGEQFF

J: TRBJ1-2
size: once
D: TRBD1
V: TRBV14
DNA: TGTGCCAGCAGCCAAGGGACAGGGGGAAACTATGGCTACACCTTC
CDR3: CASSQGTGGNYGYTF

J: TRBJ1-5
size: -
D: -
V: TRBV19
DNA: TGTGCCAGTAGTATAGCTCTGGGCCAGCCCCAGCATTTT
CDR3: CASSIALGQPQHF